Sequencing of this T cell receptor beta chain was carried out in a study of blood T cells in healthy people across ages. This clonotype was detected only a few times. Germline-derived CDR1 and CDR2 are DFQATT and SNEGSKA (reference sequence). The CDR3 is made up of 11 amino acids. Trimming took 7 bases from V and 6 from J, leaving 9 bases between them. Combining a sample-barcoded 5' primer with a J-beta primer mix, a second PCR ran for roughly 7 to 12 cycles. One entry per CDR3 protein, called by TCRdb with MiXCR from the 5' RACE reads. The table has a few hundred thousand distinct CDR3 sequences, about 25% seen once.

The chain is built from TRBV20-1 and TRBJ1-4; the D is unclear. Sequencing was done on a sample of blood. The receptor comes from a woman in her 70s in good health. CDR3 DNA: TGCAGTGTGGGGTTGGATGAAAAACTGTTTTTT. Translation gives CSVGLDEKLFF.